A selection of T cell receptor beta chains follows, all from one sample in a study of blood T cell repertoires in COVID-19. The method was immunoSEQ multiplex PCR; TCRdb's version includes in-frame clones alone and lacks a portion of them. The sample has fewer than 300,000 clones, about 91% seen once. Material for sequencing was peripheral blood. These receptors were collected from a young adult with COVID-19, enrolled during active disease. CDR3s include the opening cysteine and the closing phenylalanine or tryptophan. D genes are given only for firm matches. Not all rows give a size; the values are once, few, many and, for expanded clones, a class.

d_call,j_call,clone_size,v_call,cdr3_aa,cdr3_nt
TRBD1,TRBJ1-5,NA,TRBV19,CASRKQGPQPQHF,TGTGCCAGCCGAAAACAGGGGCCTCAGCCCCAGCATTTT
NA,TRBJ1-5,NA,TRBV30,CAWSVRENQPQHF,TGTGCCTGGAGTGTACGGGAAAATCAGCCCCAGCATTTT
TRBD1,TRBJ1-6,NA,TRBV5-4,CASSLRTGDGNSPLHF,TGTGCCAGCAGCCTAAGGACAGGGGATGGGAATTCACCCCTCCACTTT
TRBD1,TRBJ2-1,NA,TRBV7-6,CASSLEGQGMYNEQFF,TGTGCCAGCAGCTTAGAAGGACAGGGGATGTACAATGAGCAGTTCTTC
NA,TRBJ2-7,NA,TRBV29-1,CSVGSGAYEQYF,TGCAGCGTTGGATCAGGGGCCTACGAGCAGTACTTC
NA,TRBJ2-4,NA,TRBV5-6,CASQGAKNIQYF,TGTGCCAGCCAGGGAGCCAAAAACATTCAGTACTTC
TRBD2,TRBJ2-1,NA,TRBV19,CASTAGESYNEQFF,TGTGCCAGTACTGCGGGAGAGTCGTACAATGAGCAGTTCTTC
NA,TRBJ1-5,NA,TRBV5-5,CASSLIGESSQPQHF,TGTGCCAGCAGCTTGATTGGGGAGAGCAGCCAGCCCCAGCATTTT
NA,TRBJ2-7,once,TRBV19,CASSMTGETYEQYF,TGTGCCAGTAGTATGACGGGAGAGACCTACGAGCAGTACTTC
NA,TRBJ2-1,NA,TRBV10-2,CASSAGLRMANEQFF,TGCGCCAGCAGTGCGGGACTTCGTATGGCCAATGAGCAGTTCTTC
NA,TRBJ2-5,NA,TRBV6-5,CASRGGGETQYF,TGTGCCAGCAGGGGGGGAGGAGAGACCCAGTACTTC
TRBD2,TRBJ2-1,NA,TRBV10-1,CASSEKAGRGGNEQFF,TGCGCCAGCAGTGAGAAGGCGGGCCGCGGGGGCAATGAGCAGTTCTTC
TRBD1,TRBJ1-2,NA,TRBV12-5,CASGTPGQGMDGYTF,TGTGCTAGTGGTACCCCCGGACAGGGCATGGATGGCTACACCTTC
NA,TRBJ2-4,NA,TRBV5-6,CASSSRLALDIQYF,TGTGCCAGCAGCTCTCGCCTAGCCCTCGACATTCAGTACTTC
NA,TRBJ1-3,NA,TRBV4-1,CASSQRDTRMDGNTIYF,TGCGCCAGCAGCCAGAGGGATACAAGGATGGATGGAAACACCATATATTTT
TRBD1,TRBJ1-4,NA,TRBV7-2,CASSLVAGGAGFNEKLFF,TGTGCCAGCAGCTTAGTTGCAGGGGGAGCAGGATTTAATGAAAAACTGTTTTTT
TRBD1,TRBJ2-2,NA,TRBV24-1,CATRGTGPYSGELFF,TGTGCCACCAGAGGGACAGGGCCTTATTCCGGGGAGCTGTTTTTT
TRBD1,TRBJ2-5,NA,TRBV12-5,CASGLGTGGGETQYF,TGTGCTAGTGGTTTGGGTACAGGGGGCGGGGAGACCCAGTACTTC
NA,TRBJ1-5,NA,TRBV24-1,CATSDFGRGYQPQHF,TGTGCCACCAGTGATTTTGGGAGGGGGTATCAGCCCCAGCATTTT
TRBD2,TRBJ2-5,NA,TRBV14,CASSLGTSGPQETQYF,TGTGCCAGCAGCCTGGGGACTAGCGGGCCCCAGGAGACCCAGTACTTC
TRBD1,TRBJ2-5,NA,TRBV7-8,CASSFGTGGRETQYF,TGTGCCAGCAGCTTCGGGACAGGGGGCAGGGAGACCCAGTACTTC
TRBD2,TRBJ2-5,NA,TRBV11-2,CASSFLAGGGPQETQYF,TGTGCCAGCAGCTTTCTAGCGGGAGGGGGTCCCCAAGAGACCCAGTACTTC
NA,TRBJ2-7,NA,TRBV11-2,CASSFQGSYEQYF,TGTGCCAGCAGCTTTCAGGGGTCCTACGAGCAGTACTTC
TRBD1,TRBJ2-7,NA,TRBV2,CASTGAGGPSYEQYF,TGTGCCAGCACTGGGGCAGGGGGTCCCTCCTACGAGCAGTACTTC
TRBD1,TRBJ1-4,NA,TRBV5-1,CASSFGQGDEKLFF,TGCGCCAGCAGCTTCGGACAGGGGGATGAAAAACTGTTTTTT
TRBD2,TRBJ2-7,NA,TRBV6-5,CASSASGTYEQYF,TGTGCCAGCTCGGCTAGCGGGACGTACGAGCAGTACTTC
NA,TRBJ2-3,NA,TRBV18,CASSPLALRNTDTQYF,TGTGCCAGCTCACCACTAGCGCTGAGGAACACAGATACGCAGTATTTT
TRBD2,TRBJ2-7,once,TRBV2,CASGLEFEQYF,TGTGCCAGCGGACTAGAATTCGAGCAGTACTTC
TRBD2,TRBJ2-1,NA,TRBV20-1,CSASNSGRGKGEQFF,TGCAGTGCTAGTAATAGCGGGAGGGGTAAAGGTGAGCAGTTCTTC
TRBD2,TRBJ2-1,NA,TRBV6-1,CASSGGLAVVYNEQFF,TGTGCCAGCAGTGGGGGACTAGCGGTGGTCTACAATGAGCAGTTCTTC
NA,TRBJ2-7,once,TRBV10-2,CASSESSTPLDEQYF,TGCGCCAGCAGTGAGTCGTCTACTCCCCTGGACGAGCAGTACTTC
NA,TRBJ2-2,NA,TRBV7-2,CASRFGQGGTGELFF,TGTGCCAGCAGGTTTGGACAGGGAGGGACCGGGGAGCTGTTTTTT
TRBD1,TRBJ1-6,NA,TRBV4-1,CASSHMGTGKKPLHF,TGCGCCAGCAGCCACATGGGGACAGGGAAAAAACCCCTCCACTTT
TRBD2,TRBJ2-5,NA,TRBV2,CASWTSGLQETQYF,TGTGCCAGTTGGACTAGCGGGCTCCAAGAGACCCAGTACTTC
TRBD1,TRBJ1-2,NA,TRBV7-9,CASSPRDRGQASYGYTF,TGTGCCAGCAGCCCTCGGGACAGGGGGCAAGCAAGCTATGGCTACACCTTC
NA,TRBJ1-2,NA,TRBV9,CASSPWEGRTTHGYTF,TGTGCCAGCAGCCCGTGGGAGGGACGGACTACCCATGGCTACACCTTC
NA,TRBJ2-3,once,TRBV5-1,CASSLQTSTDTQYF,TGCGCCAGCAGCTTGCAGACTAGCACAGATACGCAGTATTTT
TRBD1,TRBJ2-2,NA,TRBV7-9,CASSWDRGLNTGELFF,TGTGCCAGCAGCTGGGACAGGGGGCTGAACACCGGGGAGCTGTTTTTT